The present TCR beta chain was sequenced within a study of graft-versus-host responses after intestinal transplantation. Study-wide results and caveats: Ileal or blood samples showed some GvH clones first, and such clones were also found in recipient marrow. Graft-versus-host to host-versus-graft clonal ratios in allografts were high in patients with graft-donor T cell macrochimerism.

This clone was counted a few times. Its antigen is as yet unknown. Germline V gene sequence: CDR1 MNHEY, CDR2 SMNVEV (reference sequence). The CDR3 is made up of 12 amino acids. With 8 bases removed from V and 5 bases from J, the gap between germline ends came to 10 bases. This table comes from immunoSEQ multiplex PCR, and its TCRdb copy is limited to in-frame clones, with some not included. This sample has 50,000 or so clones, with around 91% found just once. This TCR was recovered from a human patient who received an intestinal transplant, so some T cells may come from the graft donor. Sequenced here: PBMCs, sampled roughly 120 days after intestinal transplantation. The chain carries TRBV27 and TRBJ1-5, with D tentatively TRBD1 (6 bases). The CDR3 here is CASGRGDQPQHF. DNA for the CDR3: TGTGCCAGCGGCAGGGGCGATCAGCCCCAGCATTTT.